Listed below are T cell receptor beta chains from one sample, sequenced in a study of cytomegalovirus exposure and HLA in healthy donors. Assay: immunoSEQ multiplex PCR; the TCRdb copy retains only in-frame clones and omits some. The listing records 60,000 to 65,000 clones. Sequencing input: PBMCs. The receptors derive from a woman aged 18-35 years in good health and CMV-seronegative. The CDR3 runs from the conserved cysteine through the conserved F or W. The D gene is left open where the match is weak.

CDR3nt	CDR3aa	v_gene	d_gene	j_gene
TGCAGCGGACAGGGGGTCGATGGCTACACCTTC	CSGQGVDGYTF	TRBV29-1	TRBD1	TRBJ1-2
TGCAGCGCTACTCCCGCGCGTGCAGGGATGAACACTGAAGCTTTCTTT	CSATPARAGMNTEAFF	TRBV29-1	.	TRBJ1-1
TGCGCCAGCGGCACCGGGACAGGGTCCACCGGGGAGCTGTTTTTT	CASGTGTGSTGELFF	TRBV5-1	TRBD1	TRBJ2-2
TGTGCCAGCAGCCAAAAGAGGGAGGGTTTTAGCTACACCTTC	CASSQKREGFSYTF	TRBV6-1	.	TRBJ1-2
TGTGCCAGCAGCTTTCGGACAGGACCCTACGAGCAGTACTTC	CASSFRTGPYEQYF	TRBV7-8	TRBD1	TRBJ2-7
TGTGCCAGTAGTATTGACATATACAATGAGCAGTTCTTC	CASSIDIYNEQFF	TRBV19	.	TRBJ2-1
TGTGCCAGCAGCCTTCGGGACAGGGGTCCGAACACTGAAGCTTTCTTT	CASSLRDRGPNTEAFF	TRBV9	TRBD1	TRBJ1-1
TGTGCCAGCACTAGCGGGGGTCCGTTCCAAGAGACCCAGTACTTC	CASTSGGPFQETQYF	TRBV28	TRBD2	TRBJ2-5
TGTGCCAGCACCCACGAAGAGGAGCAGTACTTC	CASTHEEEQYF	TRBV6-1	.	TRBJ2-7
TGTGCCAGTAGTATAGGACAGAGGAATCAGCCCCAGCATTTT	CASSIGQRNQPQHF	TRBV19	.	TRBJ1-5
TGCGCCAGCAGCCAAGATCGGGTGCTAGCGGCCAAAGAGACCCAGTACTTC	CASSQDRVLAAKETQYF	TRBV4-1	TRBD2	TRBJ2-5
TGTGCCAGCAGCGTACAGGGGGCCTCCTACGAGCAGTACTTC	CASSVQGASYEQYF	TRBV9	TRBD1	TRBJ2-7
TGCGCCAGCAGCTCCGGACTAGCGGGCCCGGGGGAGACCCAGTACTTC	CASSSGLAGPGETQYF	TRBV5-1	TRBD2	TRBJ2-5
TGCGCCAGCAGCTTAACTAGCGGCTTCACAGATACGCAGTATTTT	CASSLTSGFTDTQYF	TRBV5-1	TRBD2	TRBJ2-3
TGTGCCAGCAGTGTCACTACACCAGATACGCAGTATTTT	CASSVTTPDTQYF	TRBV6-1	.	TRBJ2-3
TGTGCCAGCAGTGTGATTTGGGGACAGGGATCTCCCCAGCATTTT	CASSVIWGQGSPQHF	TRBV6-5	TRBD1	TRBJ1-5
TGTGCCAGCAGGGGGACAGGGATTTTCGAGCAGTACTTC	CASRGTGIFEQYF	TRBV2	TRBD1	TRBJ2-7
TGTGCCTGGAGAGGTCTAGCGGGAGTCGACAATGAGCAGTTCTTC	CAWRGLAGVDNEQFF	TRBV30	TRBD2	TRBJ2-1
TGTGCCAGCAGCGAAACAGGGGGCGTCGGTTTCGGTAATGAAAAACTGTTTTTT	CASSETGGVGFGNEKLFF	TRBV9	TRBD1	TRBJ1-4
TGCAGCGGAAACTCGGACAGGGGCAATGAGCAGTTCTTC	CSGNSDRGNEQFF	TRBV29-1	TRBD1	TRBJ2-1
TGTGCCAGCAGTGAACCTGAAAGCCATCAGCCCCAGCATTTT	CASSEPESHQPQHF	TRBV6-1	.	TRBJ1-5
TGCGCCAGCAGCTTGGAGGGACAGGGGAGTCTCCTCGAGCAGTACTTC	CASSLEGQGSLLEQYF	TRBV5-1	TRBD1	TRBJ2-7
TGTGCCAGCAGCTTAATCACAGGTTCGGACTACGAGCAGTACTTC	CASSLITGSDYEQYF	TRBV7-9	.	TRBJ2-7
TGCGCCAGCAGCTCCGGGACTAGCAGGCCTAGCACAGATACGCAGTATTTT	CASSSGTSRPSTDTQYF	TRBV5-1	TRBD2	TRBJ2-3
TGCGCCACCTCGAGGGGGATCGCAGATACGCAGTATTTT	CATSRGIADTQYF	TRBV5-1	.	TRBJ2-3
TGTGCCTGGAGGGCGGAAGATGGCTACACCTTC	CAWRAEDGYTF	TRBV30	.	TRBJ1-2
TGTGCCAGCAGTGCCAACAGGGTCGGCCAGCCCCAGCATTTT	CASSANRVGQPQHF	TRBV6-1	.	TRBJ1-5
TGTGCCAGCAGCCAAGAAAACCGACAGTCGGGCTACACCTTC	CASSQENRQSGYTF	TRBV4-2	.	TRBJ1-2
TGCGCCAGCAGCTACCTGCCCCAGGGATCTCCACTATTGGAAGAGCAGTACTTC	CASSYLPQGSPLLEEQYF	TRBV5-1	.	TRBJ2-7
TGTGCCAGCAGTCCCCGACAGAATGAAGCTTTCTTT	CASSPRQNEAFF	TRBV6-6	.	TRBJ1-1
TGTGCCAGTAGTCCTACACCAGGGTCTCCCCTCTACGAGCAGTCCTTC	CASSPTPGSPLYEQSF	TRBV19	.	TRBJ2-7
TGTGCCAGCAGTTCGCGGGAGGGCCGCCCCAATGAGCAGTTCTTC	CASSSREGRPNEQFF	TRBV6-1	TRBD2	TRBJ2-1
TGTGCCATAGGGCGGGGCTATAATTCACCCCTCCCCTTT	CAIGRGYNSPLPF	TRBV30	.	TRBJ1-6
TGTGCCAGCAGCCCCTTAGACGGGGGAGGCACCGGGGAGCTGTTTTTT	CASSPLDGGGTGELFF	TRBV5-6	.	TRBJ2-2
TGCAGCTTTTGCTCTCATACAACCTACAATGAGCAGTTCTTC	CSFCSHTTYNEQFF	TRBV29-1	.	TRBJ2-1
TGTGCCTGGAGTGTCGCTCGGAGCTCCTACGAGCAGTACTTC	CAWSVARSSYEQYF	TRBV30	.	TRBJ2-7
TGTGCCAGCAGGGGGGAGGGGTGGAACACTGAAGCTTTCTTT	CASRGEGWNTEAFF	TRBV6-1	.	TRBJ1-1
TGTGCCAGCAGGACGGGGGGCAGAGCTGAAGCTTTCTTT	CASRTGGRAEAFF	TRBV6-5	.	TRBJ1-1
TGTGCCTGCCCAAGTCGGGGGATCAGCTCTGGAAACACCATATATTTT	CACPSRGISSGNTIYF	TRBV30	.	TRBJ1-3
TGTGCCACCAGCAGTCCAGTGAACACTGAAGCTTTCTTT	CATSSPVNTEAFF	TRBV15	.	TRBJ1-1
TGCGCCAGCAGCCCCCTGGCAGGGGCTTCGAGCGAGCAGTACTTC	CASSPLAGASSEQYF	TRBV5-1	.	TRBJ2-7
TGTGCCAGCAGCTCACAGACTAGCGGGGGGCAAGAGACCCAGTACTTC	CASSSQTSGGQETQYF	TRBV5-4	TRBD2	TRBJ2-5
TGTGCCAGCAGCTCCGATCCCGGAGGATCCTACGAGCAGTACTTC	CASSSDPGGSYEQYF	TRBV5-5	.	TRBJ2-7
TGTGCCAGCAGCCAAGATAGTATAGGAGGCAAAAACATTCAGTACTTC	CASSQDSIGGKNIQYF	TRBV4-2	.	TRBJ2-4
TGTGCCAGCAGCGTAGTTCAGGGGGGAGGCACTGAAGCTTTCTTT	CASSVVQGGGTEAFF	TRBV9	TRBD1	TRBJ1-1
TGTGCCTGGAGTGTTGCAGGCCACAATCAGCCCCAGCATTTT	CAWSVAGHNQPQHF	TRBV30	.	TRBJ1-5
TGCGCCAGCCGTACGGACAGGGCGGAGGACACCATATATTTT	CASRTDRAEDTIYF	TRBV5-1	TRBD1	TRBJ1-3
TGTGCCAGCAGCTTGCGGGGGACCTACGAGCAGTACTTC	CASSLRGTYEQYF	TRBV11-2	TRBD2	TRBJ2-7
TGTGCCAGCAGCTCGACAGGTCCCTCTGGAAACACCATATATTTT	CASSSTGPSGNTIYF	TRBV2	.	TRBJ1-3
TGTGCCAGCAGCTTAGTTTACAATAATTCACCCCTCCACTTT	CASSLVYNNSPLHF	TRBV5-5	.	TRBJ1-6
TGTGCCAGCAGCCCGGGACTAGATTACAATGAGCAGTTCTTC	CASSPGLDYNEQFF	TRBV6-5	TRBD2	TRBJ2-1
TGCGCCAGCAGCTCCCCGGGACAGGGGCAATCCTACGAGCAGTACTTC	CASSSPGQGQSYEQYF	TRBV5-1	TRBD1	TRBJ2-7
TGTGCCAGCAAACCCTTACAGGGTCAAGCGGCTGGCTACACCTTC	CASKPLQGQAAGYTF	TRBV7-8	.	TRBJ1-2
TGCAGCGTTAATGACAGGGGGAGATTCACTGAAGCTTTCTTT	CSVNDRGRFTEAFF	TRBV29-1	TRBD1	TRBJ1-1